The clone carrying this T cell receptor beta chain was seen a handful of times. These data come from a study of blood T cell repertoires in COVID-19. Study at large: Samples taken during acute and convalescent COVID-19 were collected in the United States, Italy and Spain. Sources were T cells, B-cell-depleted T cells, or PBMCs; the material itself was cDNA or gDNA.

Study processing details: Researchers report that nucleated cell counts were estimated from reference gene primer amplification. TCRdb keeps only in-frame clones here, not all; method: immunoSEQ multiplex PCR. Clone size and the V and J calls come from that table; the DNA yielded D and trimming. The sample carries approximately 240,000 clones, 82% recorded once. There are 14 residues in the CDR3. The V and J ends lost 2 bases and 9 bases, in that order; junction bases with no gene match: 0. Germline lookup yields CDR1 ENHRY and CDR2 SYGVKD. This clonotype originated in an elderly woman with active or convalescent COVID-19. The sample was peripheral blood. The chain carries TRBV10-3 and TRBJ1-6; 11 nucleotides match TRBD1. CDR3 coding DNA: TGTGCCATCAGTGAGGGGACAGGGGGTTCACCCCTCCACTTT. It encodes CAISEGTGGSPLHF.